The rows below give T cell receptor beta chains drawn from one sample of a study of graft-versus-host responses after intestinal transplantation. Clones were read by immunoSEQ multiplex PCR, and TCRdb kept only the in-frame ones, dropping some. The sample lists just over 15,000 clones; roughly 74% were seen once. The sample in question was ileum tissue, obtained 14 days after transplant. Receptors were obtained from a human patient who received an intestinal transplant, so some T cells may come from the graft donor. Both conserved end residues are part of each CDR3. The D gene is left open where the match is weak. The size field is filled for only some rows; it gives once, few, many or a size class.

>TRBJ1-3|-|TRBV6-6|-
TGTGCCAGCATTGAGGACGGAGCTGGAAACACCATATATTTT
CASIEDGAGNTIYF
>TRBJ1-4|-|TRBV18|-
TGTGCCAGCTCACCCGGGATTAATGAAAAACTGTTTTTT
CASSPGINEKLFF
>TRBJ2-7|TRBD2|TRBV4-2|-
TGTGCCAGCAGCCCCCGGGCAGCGGGGTCCTACGAGCAGTACTTC
CASSPRAAGSYEQYF
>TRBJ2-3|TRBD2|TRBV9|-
TGTGCCAGCAGCACCTCTCTAGCGGAGCCCACAGATACGCAGTATTTT
CASSTSLAEPTDTQYF
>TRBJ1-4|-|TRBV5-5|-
TGTGCCAGCAGCTCGGGGATAACTAATGAAAAACTGTTTTTT
CASSSGITNEKLFF
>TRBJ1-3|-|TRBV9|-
TGTGCCAGCAGCCCCGGCCATGGAGGAAACACCATATATTTT
CASSPGHGGNTIYF
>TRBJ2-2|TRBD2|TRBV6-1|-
TGTGCCAGCAGTGACGGGGGGTGGGACGGGGAGCTGTTTTTT
CASSDGGWDGELFF
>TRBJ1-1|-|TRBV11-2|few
TGTGCCAGCAGCACCGCAAGGGCAGGGTCAATGAACACTGAAGCTTTCTTT
CASSTARAGSMNTEAFF
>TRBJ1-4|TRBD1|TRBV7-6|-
TGTGCCAGCAGCTTTCCGGACAGGCGACTGTTTTTT
CASSFPDRRLFF
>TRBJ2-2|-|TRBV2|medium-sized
TGTGCCAGCAGGGACCGAACGAACACCGGGGAGCTGTTTTTT
CASRDRTNTGELFF
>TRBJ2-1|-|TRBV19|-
TGTGCCAGTAGTATAGGTACGGCCGGGGAGAATGAGCAGTTCTTC
CASSIGTAGENEQFF
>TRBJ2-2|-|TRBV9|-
TGTGCCAGCCAGGGGAGTAACACCGGGGAGCTGTTTTTT
CASQGSNTGELFF
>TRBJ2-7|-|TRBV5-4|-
TGTGCCAGCAGCTTGGAATCACGCAGGGGAGAGCAGTACTTC
CASSLESRRGEQYF
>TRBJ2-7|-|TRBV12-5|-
TGTGCTAGTGGTTTGCAAACATCGACTGTCACCTACGAGCAGTACTTC
CASGLQTSTVTYEQYF
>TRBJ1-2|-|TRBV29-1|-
TGCAGCGTTGGCCTGGGGGTGGGAGGCTACACCTTC
CSVGLGVGGYTF
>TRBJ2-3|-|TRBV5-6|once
TGTGCCAGCAGCGCAGGGACCGCAAATAGGGATACGCAGTATTTT
CASSAGTANRDTQYF
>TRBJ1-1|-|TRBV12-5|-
TGTGCTAGTGGTTTGCAAGCGAACACTGAAGCTTTCTTT
CASGLQANTEAFF